This T cell receptor (beta chain) derives from a study of blood T cell repertoires in COVID-19. Background on the study: Researchers got acute and convalescent COVID-19 samples from the United States, Italy and Spain. Sample material is recorded as cDNA or gDNA derived from T cells, B-cell-depleted T cells, or PBMCs.

The CDR3 extends over 13 amino acids. Germline V gene data show CDR1 as MNHEY and CDR2 as SVGAGI. V shed 5 bases, J shed 4 bases, and the junction held 5 bases outside the gene matches. Original processing notes: Amplifying reference gene primers gave estimates of nucleated cell counts. This table comes from immunoSEQ multiplex PCR, and its TCRdb copy is limited to in-frame clones, with some not included. V and J calls and clone size follow that table, whereas D and trimming were derived from the DNA. Counted here are 150,000 to 200,000 clones, around nine tenths occurring once; the ten biggest clones make up roughly 2%.

The sample was peripheral blood. The chain combines TRBV6-5 with TRBJ2-7, with 7 nucleotides matching TRBD1. This sequence originates from a man aged 65 to 79 with active or convalescent COVID-19. The CDR3 nucleotides are TGTGCCAGCAGTCCGACAGGGTTGTACGAGCAGTACTTC. It codes for CASSPTGLYEQYF.